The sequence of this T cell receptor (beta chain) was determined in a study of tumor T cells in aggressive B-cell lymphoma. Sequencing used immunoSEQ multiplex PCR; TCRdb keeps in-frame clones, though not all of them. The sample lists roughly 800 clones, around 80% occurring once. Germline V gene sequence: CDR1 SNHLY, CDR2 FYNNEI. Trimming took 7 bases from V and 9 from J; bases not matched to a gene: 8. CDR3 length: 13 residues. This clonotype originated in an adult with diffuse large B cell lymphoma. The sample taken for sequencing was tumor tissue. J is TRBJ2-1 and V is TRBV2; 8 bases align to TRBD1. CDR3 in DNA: TGTGCCAGCACCGGACAGGGACCCATTGAGCAGTTCTTC. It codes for CASTGQGPIEQFF. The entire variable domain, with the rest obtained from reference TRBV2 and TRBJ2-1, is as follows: EPEVTQTPSHQVTQMGQEVILRCVPISNHLYFYWYRQILGQKVEFLVSFYNNEISEKSEIFDDQFSVERPDGSNFTLKIRSTKLEDSAMYFCASTGQGPIEQFFGPGTRLTVL.